A selection of T cell receptor beta chains follows, all from one sample in a study of metastatic and nonmetastatic thyroid tumors. TCRdb re-called clones via MiXCR from the PCR reads. The data contain roughly 25,000 clones, roughly 13% of them singletons. Sequenced sample: blood. Receptors originate from a female donor with papillary thyroid cancer or a benign thyroid nodule (not recorded which). Some clones in this sample may be carry-over from other donors' samples. The CDR3 runs from the conserved cysteine through the conserved F or W. A D gene is named only where the DNA matches it firmly. Size is stated for part of the rows, as once, few or many counts, or as a class when the clone is expanded.

CDR3 DNA: TGTGCCAGCAGTTCCCGCAGGCTAGCTTTCTTT
CDR3 protein: CASSSRRLAFF
V gene: TRBV12-3/TRBV12-4
clone size: NA
D gene: NA
J gene: TRBJ1-1

CDR3 DNA: TGTGCTAGTGGTATGGGGGGGGGAGCTTACAATGAGCAGTTCTTC
CDR3 protein: CASGMGGGAYNEQFF
V gene: TRBV12-5
clone size: many
D gene: TRBD2
J gene: TRBJ2-1

CDR3 DNA: TGCAGTGCTACGACAACAAATAGCAATCAGCCCCAGCATTTT
CDR3 protein: CSATTTNSNQPQHF
V gene: TRBV20-1
clone size: medium-sized
D gene: NA
J gene: TRBJ1-5

CDR3 DNA: TGTGCCAGCTCAACATACGTCCTCAATGAGCAGTTCTTC
CDR3 protein: CASSTYVLNEQFF
V gene: TRBV18
clone size: many
D gene: NA
J gene: TRBJ2-1

CDR3 DNA: TGTGCCAGCAGCCTGAATCCGGGACCCTTAATTGAACCCCTCCACTTT
CDR3 protein: CASSLNPGPLIEPLHF
V gene: TRBV27
clone size: many
D gene: NA
J gene: TRBJ1-6

CDR3 DNA: TGTGCCAGCAGTTACTTAGGCTATGGCTACACCTTC
CDR3 protein: CASSYLGYGYTF
V gene: TRBV6-5
clone size: many
D gene: NA
J gene: TRBJ1-2

CDR3 DNA: TGCAGTGCCAGGGGACAGGGCCCATTGAACACTGAAGCTTTCTTT
CDR3 protein: CSARGQGPLNTEAFF
V gene: TRBV20-1
clone size: NA
D gene: TRBD1
J gene: TRBJ1-1

CDR3 DNA: TGCAGTGCTAGAAGTCGTGCGGGGGAGGGTGGTCAGCCCCAGCATTTT
CDR3 protein: CSARSRAGEGGQPQHF
V gene: TRBV20-1
clone size: NA
D gene: NA
J gene: TRBJ1-5

CDR3 DNA: TGTGCCAGCAGCCCATCACCACAGGTCAATGAGCAGTTCTTC
CDR3 protein: CASSPSPQVNEQFF
V gene: TRBV3-1
clone size: many
D gene: NA
J gene: TRBJ2-1

CDR3 DNA: TGCAGTGCGACGCATTGGGATACGCAGTATTTT
CDR3 protein: CSATHWDTQYF
V gene: TRBV20-1
clone size: many
D gene: NA
J gene: TRBJ2-3

CDR3 DNA: TGTGCCTGGACCGTGGCCCTCAGAGGACAGGGGGCGGGAGATACGCAGTATTTT
CDR3 protein: CAWTVALRGQGAGDTQYF
V gene: TRBV30
clone size: many
D gene: TRBD1
J gene: TRBJ2-3

CDR3 DNA: TGTGCCAGCAGTAAGGGAGCGGGGGAGACCCAGTACTTC
CDR3 protein: CASSKGAGETQYF
V gene: TRBV7-3
clone size: many
D gene: TRBD2
J gene: TRBJ2-5

CDR3 DNA: TGTGCCAGCAGTGTTGGTACTAGCACAGATACGCAGTATTTT
CDR3 protein: CASSVGTSTDTQYF
V gene: TRBV6-4
clone size: many
D gene: NA
J gene: TRBJ2-3

CDR3 DNA: TGTGCCAGCAGCTTAGGTTGGTTCGGGAACGAGCAGTACTTC
CDR3 protein: CASSLGWFGNEQYF
V gene: TRBV13
clone size: many
D gene: NA
J gene: TRBJ2-7

CDR3 DNA: TGTGCCAGCAGTTATCGCAGCACAGATACGCAGTATTTT
CDR3 protein: CASSYRSTDTQYF
V gene: TRBV6-2/TRBV6-3
clone size: many
D gene: NA
J gene: TRBJ2-3

CDR3 DNA: TGCAGTGCTGCACTCGGGACAGGTCCCTACGAGCAGTACTTC
CDR3 protein: CSAALGTGPYEQYF
V gene: TRBV20-1
clone size: medium-sized
D gene: TRBD1
J gene: TRBJ2-7

CDR3 DNA: TGTGCCAGCAGTTTTCACGGACAGGGGCCCAACGTCCTGACTTTC
CDR3 protein: CASSFHGQGPNVLTF
V gene: TRBV28
clone size: many
D gene: TRBD1
J gene: TRBJ2-6

CDR3 DNA: TGTGCCAACAGCTTGGAATCCGGACTAGCGGGAGAAGAGCAGTACTTC
CDR3 protein: CANSLESGLAGEEQYF
V gene: TRBV5-4
clone size: NA
D gene: TRBD2
J gene: TRBJ2-7

CDR3 DNA: TGTGCCAGCAGCTTAGGGGGCGGTAATTCACCCCTCCACTTT
CDR3 protein: CASSLGGGNSPLHF
V gene: TRBV7-6
clone size: many
D gene: NA
J gene: TRBJ1-6

CDR3 DNA: TGTGCCAGCAGTGAGGCAGGGACCATAGGGTTGGTCGATGAGCAGTTCTTC
CDR3 protein: CASSEAGTIGLVDEQFF
V gene: TRBV2
clone size: many
D gene: NA
J gene: TRBJ2-1

CDR3 DNA: TGTGCCAGCAGCGTGGGAGGGGTAGATGGTGGCTACACCTTC
CDR3 protein: CASSVGGVDGGYTF
V gene: TRBV7-9
clone size: NA
D gene: NA
J gene: TRBJ1-2

CDR3 DNA: TGTGCCAGCAGCTTAGGCTCGGGAGATTCCCACAATGAGCAGTTCTTC
CDR3 protein: CASSLGSGDSHNEQFF
V gene: TRBV7-3
clone size: many
D gene: NA
J gene: TRBJ2-1

CDR3 DNA: TGTGCCAGTAACGGACCGGGACAGGTATCCTACGAGCAGTACTTC
CDR3 protein: CASNGPGQVSYEQYF
V gene: TRBV19
clone size: few
D gene: TRBD1
J gene: TRBJ2-7

CDR3 DNA: TGTGCCAGCAGCTTTCTAGCGGGAGGGCCTGGAGATACGCAGTATTTT
CDR3 protein: CASSFLAGGPGDTQYF
V gene: TRBV11-2
clone size: many
D gene: TRBD2
J gene: TRBJ2-3

CDR3 DNA: TGCGCCAGCAGCTTTATAGCGGGAACCTACGAGCAGTACTTC
CDR3 protein: CASSFIAGTYEQYF
V gene: TRBV5-1
clone size: medium-sized
D gene: TRBD2
J gene: TRBJ2-7

CDR3 DNA: TGTGCCAGCAGTTTTTTAGTAGCACTAGCGGGATATAGCACAGATACGCAGTATTTT
CDR3 protein: CASSFLVALAGYSTDTQYF
V gene: TRBV12-3/TRBV12-4
clone size: many
D gene: TRBD2
J gene: TRBJ2-3

CDR3 DNA: TGTGCCAGCAGCTTGAGGGTAGTAGGGAGGGACTCTAACTACGAGCAGTACTTC
CDR3 protein: CASSLRVVGRDSNYEQYF
V gene: TRBV5-6
clone size: many
D gene: TRBD2
J gene: TRBJ2-7

CDR3 DNA: TGTGCCAGCAGTGGGGCCAAGGGGGCGTTTGGCTACACATTC
CDR3 protein: CASSGAKGAFGYTF
V gene: TRBV6-1
clone size: few
D gene: TRBD1
J gene: TRBJ1-2

CDR3 DNA: TGTGCCACCAGTGATTTCGGGGGGGAGACCCAGTACTTC
CDR3 protein: CATSDFGGETQYF
V gene: TRBV24-1
clone size: many
D gene: TRBD2
J gene: TRBJ2-5

CDR3 DNA: TGCGCCAGCGCCCGCTTACGAGGGAACACTGAAGCTTTCTTT
CDR3 protein: CASARLRGNTEAFF
V gene: TRBV5-1
clone size: many
D gene: NA
J gene: TRBJ1-1

CDR3 DNA: TGTGCCAGCAGCGAGGTGGGGGGGCCATACTCTGGAAACACCATATATTTT
CDR3 protein: CASSEVGGPYSGNTIYF
V gene: TRBV9
clone size: once
D gene: NA
J gene: TRBJ1-3

CDR3 DNA: TGTGCCAGCAGTGATGTCCCTAGCGACTACAATGAGCAATTCTTC
CDR3 protein: CASSDVPSDYNEQFF
V gene: TRBV6-1
clone size: NA
D gene: NA
J gene: TRBJ2-1

CDR3 DNA: TGTGCCAGCAGTGGACGGACAGGGGGCCCAGAGACCCAGTACTTC
CDR3 protein: CASSGRTGGPETQYF
V gene: TRBV27
clone size: many
D gene: TRBD1
J gene: TRBJ2-5

CDR3 DNA: TGTGCCAGCAGTACTCCAGTTGATGGCTACACCTTC
CDR3 protein: CASSTPVDGYTF
V gene: TRBV6-6
clone size: few
D gene: NA
J gene: TRBJ1-2

CDR3 DNA: TGTGCCAGCAGCGCCGGGACTAGCGCTTCCTACGAGCAGTACTTC
CDR3 protein: CASSAGTSASYEQYF
V gene: TRBV7-6
clone size: NA
D gene: TRBD2
J gene: TRBJ2-7

CDR3 DNA: TGCGCCAGCAGCCCTTTTCCTCTGGGTGAGACCCAGTACTTC
CDR3 protein: CASSPFPLGETQYF
V gene: TRBV4-1
clone size: many
D gene: NA
J gene: TRBJ2-5

CDR3 DNA: TGTGCCAGCCGACTGCAGGGAGAAGAAAAACTGTTTTTT
CDR3 protein: CASRLQGEEKLFF
V gene: TRBV28
clone size: many
D gene: NA
J gene: TRBJ1-4

CDR3 DNA: TGTGCCAGCAGCTTTGGACTAGCTATCACCGGGGAGCTGTTTTTT
CDR3 protein: CASSFGLAITGELFF
V gene: TRBV7-9
clone size: many
D gene: TRBD2
J gene: TRBJ2-2

CDR3 DNA: TGTGCCAGCAGCCAAGATGGGGGGGGGTACCAAGAGACCCAGTACTTC
CDR3 protein: CASSQDGGGYQETQYF
V gene: TRBV4-2
clone size: NA
D gene: TRBD2
J gene: TRBJ2-5

CDR3 DNA: TGTGCCAGCAAGGGCAGCGCCACAGATACGCAGTATTTT
CDR3 protein: CASKGSATDTQYF
V gene: TRBV2
clone size: many
D gene: NA
J gene: TRBJ2-3

CDR3 DNA: TGTGCCAGCAGAGCGGTTTCCCTAGCCAAAAACATTCAGTACTTC
CDR3 protein: CASRAVSLAKNIQYF
V gene: TRBV6-1
clone size: many
D gene: NA
J gene: TRBJ2-4

CDR3 DNA: TGTGCCAGCAGCTTGGTGGCTAGCGGAAGCTCCTACAATGAGCAGTTCTTC
CDR3 protein: CASSLVASGSSYNEQFF
V gene: TRBV7-3
clone size: many
D gene: TRBD2
J gene: TRBJ2-1

CDR3 DNA: TGTGCCAGCAGCACAGCAGGGGGCGGGAGAAAACTGTTTTTT
CDR3 protein: CASSTAGGGRKLFF
V gene: TRBV12-3/TRBV12-4
clone size: many
D gene: TRBD1
J gene: TRBJ1-4

CDR3 DNA: TGTGCCAGCAGAGACACGACAGGGCATCCCGGGGAGCTGTTTTTT
CDR3 protein: CASRDTTGHPGELFF
V gene: TRBV6-1
clone size: many
D gene: TRBD1
J gene: TRBJ2-2

CDR3 DNA: TGTGCCAGCAGTCCTCCGGACCCGAAGGCCATTCAGTACTTC
CDR3 protein: CASSPPDPKAIQYF
V gene: TRBV6-1
clone size: many
D gene: NA
J gene: TRBJ2-4

CDR3 DNA: TGTGCCAGCAGCTTAGTTCGGGACAGCCACTCTGGCTACACCTTC
CDR3 protein: CASSLVRDSHSGYTF
V gene: TRBV11-2
clone size: NA
D gene: TRBD1
J gene: TRBJ1-2

CDR3 DNA: TGTGCCAGCTCACCTGGCGGACAGGGTTACGAGCAGTACTTC
CDR3 protein: CASSPGGQGYEQYF
V gene: TRBV18
clone size: many
D gene: TRBD1
J gene: TRBJ2-7

CDR3 DNA: TGTGCCAGCAGCTCAAGGACGCCGTCACAAGAGACCCAGTACTTC
CDR3 protein: CASSSRTPSQETQYF
V gene: TRBV6-1
clone size: many
D gene: NA
J gene: TRBJ2-5